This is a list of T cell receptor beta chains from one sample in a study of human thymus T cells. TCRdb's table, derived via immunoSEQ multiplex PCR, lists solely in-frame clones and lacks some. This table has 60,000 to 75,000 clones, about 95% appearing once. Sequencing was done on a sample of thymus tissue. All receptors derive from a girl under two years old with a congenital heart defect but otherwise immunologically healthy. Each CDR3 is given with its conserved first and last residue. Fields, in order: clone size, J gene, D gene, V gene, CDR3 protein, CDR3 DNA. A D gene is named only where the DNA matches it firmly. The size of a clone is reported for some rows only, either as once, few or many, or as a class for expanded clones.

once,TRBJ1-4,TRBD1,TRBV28,CASSANRDRATNEKLFF,TGTGCCAGCAGTGCAAATAGGGACAGGGCAACTAATGAAAAACTGTTTTTT
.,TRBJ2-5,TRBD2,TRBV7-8,CASDGASGRKETQYF,TGTGCCAGCGACGGGGCTAGCGGGAGAAAAGAGACCCAGTACTTC
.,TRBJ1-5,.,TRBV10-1,CAMIPYRAHQPQHF,TGCGCCATGATTCCATACAGGGCCCATCAGCCCCAGCATTTT
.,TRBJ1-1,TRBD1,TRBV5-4,CASSPVGTAEAFF,TGTGCCAGCAGCCCGGTAGGGACAGCTGAAGCTTTCTTT
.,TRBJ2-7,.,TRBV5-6,CASSPGGGITYEQYF,TGTGCCAGCAGCCCCGGGGGCGGTATTACCTACGAGCAGTACTTC
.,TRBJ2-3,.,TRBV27,CASSFNVGKSDTQYF,TGTGCCAGCAGTTTTAATGTGGGAAAGTCAGATACGCAGTATTTT
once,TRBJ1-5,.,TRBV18,CASSPGVQPQHF,TGTGCCAGCTCACCCGGAGTTCAGCCCCAGCATTTT
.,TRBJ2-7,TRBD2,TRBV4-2,CASSQGGLAATGFYEQYF,TGTGCCAGCAGCCAAGGCGGACTAGCGGCGACGGGATTCTACGAGCAGTACTTC
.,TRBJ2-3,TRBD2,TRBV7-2,CASSSSPTSGRGRDTQYF,TGTGCCAGCAGCTCTTCACCGACTAGCGGGAGGGGAAGGGATACGCAGTATTTT
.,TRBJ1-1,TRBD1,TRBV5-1,CASSPKPGQGIFFHTEAFF,TGCGCCAGCAGCCCCAAACCGGGACAGGGGATTTTTTTCCACACTGAAGCTTTCTTT
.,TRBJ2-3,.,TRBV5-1,CASSLKLPTDTQYF,TGCGCCAGCAGCTTGAAACTCCCCACAGATACGCAGTATTTT
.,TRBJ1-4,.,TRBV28,CASSLSRDPHRSNEKLFF,TGTGCCAGCAGTTTATCCAGGGACCCTCATCGATCTAATGAAAAACTGTTTTTT
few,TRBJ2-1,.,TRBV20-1,CSAPRVEQFF,TGCAGTGCTCCTCGGGTGGAGCAGTTCTTC
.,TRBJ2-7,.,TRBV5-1,CASSLSLPSFSYEQYF,TGCGCCAGCAGCTTGTCCCTACCTTCCTTCTCCTACGAGCAGTACTTC